A single sample gave rise to the 16 T cell receptor beta chains below, sequenced in a study of blood T cell repertoires in COVID-19. Libraries were prepared by immunoSEQ multiplex PCR; TCRdb keeps only in-frame clonotypes and omits some of them. Seen here are some 380,000 clones, over 75% observed once, and the top ten hold 2% to 2.5%. The sequenced sample was PBMCs or T cells enriched from blood (not recorded which). These receptors originate from a woman in her 40s with acute COVID-19.

The chain links TRBV6-6 to TRBJ1-5; the match to TRBD1 covers 11 bases. The J segment lost 4 bases and the V segment lost 5 bases, leaving 7 bases of the junction unmatched. The CDR3 loop spans 16 amino acids. Germline V gene sequence: CDR1 MNHNY, CDR2 SVGAGI (reference sequence). CDR3 loop: CASSLGTGGGNQPQHF. The CDR3 DNA is TGTGCCAGCAGTCTAGGGACAGGGGGTGGGAATCAGCCCCAGCATTTT.

The genes are TRBV5-1 and TRBJ1-1, with TRBD1 matching over 7 bases. There are 16 residues in the CDR3. The V and J ends lost 3 bases and 1 base, in that order; junction bases with no gene match: 9. The V gene's germline CDR1 is SGHRS and CDR2 YFSETQ. The CDR3 region has the DNA TGCGCCAGCAGCTCTCCCAGACAGGGTGGGAACACTGAAGCTTTCTTT. Amino acid sequence: CASSSPRQGGNTEAFF. Using reference TRBV5-1 and TRBJ1-1 for the parts outside the CDR3, the full variable domain is KAGVTQTPRYLIKTRGQQVTLSCSPISGHRSVSWYQQTPGQGLQFLFEYFSETQRNKGNFPGRFSGRQFSNSRSEMNVSTLELGDSALYLCASSSPRQGGNTEAFFGQGTRLTVV.

This clone has more than one count but fewer than ten. This chain joins TRBV5-6 and TRBJ1-2, with TRBD1 matching over 8 bases. This CDR3 comprises 18 residues. Trimming cost V 1 base and J 5 bases; bases outside gene matches: 16. Germline V gene sequence: CDR1 SGHDT, CDR2 YYEEEE. As DNA, the CDR3 is TGTGCCAGCAGCTTGAGGAGGACAGGGTATTTAGTGGAGTATGGCTACACCTTC. This translates into CASSLRRTGYLVEYGYTF.

This clone has only a few counts. The chain joins TRBV6-1 to TRBJ1-5; 7 bases fit TRBD1. Germline lookup yields CDR1 MNHNS and CDR2 SASEGT. V gave up 6 bases and J gave up 6 bases; unmatched junction bases: 8. CDR3 length equals 14 residues. CDR3 coding DNA: TGTGCCAGCAGCACAGGGGAGGCGAGTCAGCCCCAGCATTTT. Translation: CASSTGEASQPQHF.

The rearrangement joins TRBV27 to TRBJ2-1, with 12 bases matching TRBD2. CDR1 and CDR2 from the germline V gene are MNHEY and SMNVEV (reference sequence). The CDR3 sequence is 13 residues long. V lost 3 bases, J lost 10 bases, and 1 base stayed unmatched. As DNA, the CDR3 is TGTGCCAGCAGTTTTGGACTAGCGGGAGAGCAGTTCTTC. Translated, it gives CASSFGLAGEQFF.

The chain carries TRBV12-3 or TRBV12-4 and TRBJ2-3; D gene ambiguous. The V and J ends lost 2 bases and 10 bases respectively, with 10 bases between them. The CDR3 length is 12 residues. The CDR3 here is CASSLKLHPQYF. The CDR3 bases are TGTGCCAGCAGTTTAAAGCTCCACCCGCAGTATTTT.

The chain uses TRBV3-1 (or the pseudogene TRBV3-2) and TRBJ1-2; weak D call: TRBD1 (6 bases). The V gene lost 0 bases and the J gene lost 8 bases, with 16 bases spanning the gap. This CDR3 has 15 amino acids. Per the germline V gene, CDR1 is LGHDT and CDR2 is YNNKEL (reference sequence). In DNA form, the CDR3 reads TGTGCCAGCAGCCAAGAAGGGGGAGGGCGCAGAGGCTACACCTTC. This translates into CASSQEGGGRRGYTF.

The gene calls are TRBV6-5 and TRBJ1-1; tentatively, D is TRBD1 (6 bases). This CDR3 is built from 13 residues. Trimming cost V 3 bases and J 5 bases, with 10 bases left between them. Per the germline V gene, CDR1 is MNHEY and CDR2 is SVGAGI. The CDR3: CASSYAGETEAFF. CDR3 coding DNA: TGTGCCAGCAGTTATGCAGGGGAAACTGAAGCTTTCTTT.

Only a few counts were recorded for this clone. The gene calls are TRBV4-1 and TRBJ1-5; unclear D gene. The germline V gene has CDR1 MGHRA and CDR2 YSYEKL. The CDR3 contains 15 residues. Trimming stripped 8 bases from V and 0 bases from J, with 14 bases between. As DNA, the CDR3 is TGCGCCAGCGGGCTTGACACCAATAGCAATCAGCCCCAGCATTTT. As protein: CASGLDTNSNQPQHF.

The rearrangement links TRBV12-5 to TRBJ2-5, with a weak D call TRBD2 (6 bases). Germline values: CDR1 LGHNT, CDR2 FRNRAP. The CDR3 is 17 amino acids. V was pared by 2 bases and J by 5 bases, with 21 bases between. CDR3 in DNA: TGTGCTAGTGGTTTGCCCCGACCCACATCTCGGGGGGAGACCCAGTACTTC. It specifies CASGLPRPTSRGETQYF.

The rearrangement links TRBV5-8 to TRBJ1-5; 9 bases fit TRBD1. The CDR3 spans 15 residues. Germline V gene lookup returns CDR1 SGHTS and CDR2 YDEGEE. J was trimmed by 6 bases and V by 1 base; bases with no gene match: 5. CDR3 nucleotide sequence: TGTGCCAGCAGCTTGAGGGGACAGGGAATTCAGCCCCAGCATTTT. This codes for CASSLRGQGIQPQHF.

V and J are TRBV5-1 and TRBJ2-2; D is possibly TRBD1 (6 bases). The germline V gene encodes CDR1 SGHRS and CDR2 YFSETQ. Trimming pared 4 bases from V and 6 bases from J, leaving 16 bases between. This CDR3 contains 15 residues. CDR3 loop: CASSASQGYPGELFF. The CDR3 DNA reads as TGCGCCAGCAGCGCTAGCCAGGGGTACCCCGGGGAGCTGTTTTTT.

The chain employs TRBV5-1 and TRBJ2-5; D is possibly TRBD2 (6 bases). The V and J ends lost 1 base and 5 bases respectively, with 12 bases between them. The CDR3 consists of 14 residues. The germline V gene encodes CDR1 SGHRS and CDR2 YFSETQ. This CDR3 is CASSLRRGWETQYF. In nucleotides, the CDR3 is TGCGCCAGCAGCTTGAGGAGGGGTTGGGAGACCCAGTACTTC.

Of note for this clone: This specimen includes other DNA sequences encoding the same CDR3. The chain uses TRBV5-1 and TRBJ2-2; D uncertain. The CDR3 loop spans 13 amino acids. V gave up 1 base and J gave up 1 base, with 2 bases separating them. Germline V lookup: CDR1 SGHRS, CDR2 YFSETQ. The CDR3 coding sequence is TGCGCCAGCAGCTTGCAGAACACCGGGGAGCTGTTTTTT. Protein sequence: CASSLQNTGELFF.

The V gene is TRBV6-5, the J gene TRBJ2-3; 7 bases agree with TRBD1. The CDR3 covers 15 residues. CDR1 MNHEY and CDR2 SVGAGI come from the germline V gene. The trim removed 0 bases at V and 3 bases at J, leaving 3 bases unmatched. This chain's CDR3 is CASSYSRGQTDTQYF. The CDR3 DNA sequence: TGTGCCAGCAGTTACTCACGGGGACAGACAGATACGCAGTATTTT.

This clone was observed a single time. This chain joins TRBV6-5 and TRBJ2-7; no clear D. Deletions cut 2 bases from V and 2 bases from J, with 10 bases between. CDR1 and CDR2 (germline): MNHEY, SVGAGI. The CDR3 covers 14 residues. Here the CDR3 DNA reads TGTGCCAGCAGTTACGAACAGACGGCCTACGAGCAGTACTTC. Its translation: CASSYEQTAYEQYF.